This TCR beta chain was documented in a study of T cells of healthy individuals. This CDR3 is 13 amino acids long. The V end lost 8 bases, the J end lost 2 bases, and 11 bases lay between the germline ends. Per germline, CDR1 SNHLY and CDR2 FYNNEI. TCRdb called the 5' RACE reads again in MiXCR, with one record for every CDR3 protein. Altogether 60,000 to 70,000 distinct CDR3 sequences are present, around 15% being singletons, with the ten largest covering 4% to 5%. The chain links TRBV2 to TRBJ2-3; no reliable D call. The clonotype originates from a human donor in good health. DNA for the CDR3: TGTGCCAGCGTTGGCCCTCTCACAGATACGCAGTATTTT. Protein product: CASVGPLTDTQYF.